This T cell receptor (beta chain) was sequenced in a study of CD8+CD57+ T cells in acquired aplastic anemia (dated by TCRdb to the late 2010s). As for the study more broadly: DNA extracted from sorted CD4+ and CD8+ cells had a mean of approximately 3.3 ug, with a range of roughly 0.19 to 27.4 ug. A CD8+CD57+ expansion meant a frequency higher than the mean frequency seen in healthy subjects.

Flow cytometry had shown CD8+CD57+ cell expansion in the patients selected for sequencing. Severe acquired aplastic anemia was diagnosed in all patients according to International Study of Aplastic Anemia and Agranulocytosis and Camitta criteria. At the time blood was sampled, none of the patients had received any therapy. In this study, sorted CD4+ and CD8+ T cells from the blood of healthy subjects and of severe aplastic anemia patients had their TCR repertoires deep-sequenced. Patients were enrolled in the USA under clinicaltrials.gov protocols 00001620, 01623167, 00001397, 00071045, 00081523 and 00961064. Ficoll-Paque density gradient centrifugation was used to isolate peripheral blood mononuclear cells. Before DNA extraction, CD4+ and CD8+ T cells were sorted by FACS or by magnetic beads. A remark on this clonotype: Its specific antigen is unknown. Per-base quality was not reported, and no clone a single base away is much larger than it.

General conclusions and limits of the study: Between patients and healthy controls, no significant difference in CD8+ Simpson's diversity was found (P=0.060). Roughly 30 CD8+ CDR3 sequences were found to be shared between patients and controls, but these sequences appeared to be highly expressed in patients and within the immunodominant clones of the patients.

TCR beta VDJ combination and CDR3 sequence profiling used genomic DNA as the template. An Illumina HiSeq 2000 was used for TCR repertoire sequencing. The authors processed their data as follows. Repertoires were assessed using TRBV/TRBJ rearrangement plots, CDR3 size and DJ length profiles, and Simpson's diversity index. The immunodominant clone was defined as the most abundant DNA sequence in deep sequencing data. CDR3 amino acid sequences were screened for sharing across subjects and were compared with published repertoires and the VDJdb database. The public reads were run again by TCRdb, first through fastp at Q25 and then through MiXCR, and only productive beta chains were kept. Rows matching on CDR3 protein sequence are summarized as one entry with the most common DNA and genes. What appears here as the V and J calls and clone size reflects TCRdb's work, not the paper's. Here the sample has hundreds of thousands of distinct CDR3 sequences; around 32% occur a single time. Clones ranked in the top ten supply 0.82% of the sample.

The CDR3 spans 11 residues, from the cysteine through the phenylalanine. Only the CDR3 portion is preserved as DNA: 33 bases, with reading frame beginning at the first base. V lost 7 bases and J lost 8 bases; the stretch between them is 8 bases long. Reading the germline V gene gives CDR1 SNHLY and CDR2 FYNNEI. This clonotype originated in a human donor with aplastic anemia. Specimen: sorted CD4+, CD8+, or CD8+CD57+ T cells (not recorded which) from PBMCs. Here the chain combines TRBV2 and TRBJ2-2; no D segment can be confidently identified. The DNA sequence follows: TGTGCCAGCAAAGAAGAAGGGGAGCTGTTTTTT. It encodes CASKEEGELFF.